Each of the 17 T cell receptor beta chains below was sequenced from the same sample in a study of cytomegalovirus exposure and HLA in healthy donors. Primers: 60 Vbeta forward and 13 Jbeta reverse. The method was immunoSEQ multiplex PCR; TCRdb's version includes in-frame clones alone and lacks a portion of them. The sample lists tens of thousands of clones, roughly 80% seen once, with roughly 15% in the top ten. Sequencing input: PBMCs. The receptors originated from a woman between 40 and 50 years old in good health and CMV-seropositive.

This rearrangement joins TRBV18 to TRBJ2-3; possible D gene TRBD2, 5 bases. The ends were cut back, 0 bases at V and 2 bases at J, with 15 bases in the middle. In germline, CDR1 is KGHSH, CDR2 LQKENI. The CDR3 has 17 amino acids. CDR3 in DNA: TGTGCCAGCTCACCACCGAGGGCTAGCCCTAACACAGATACGCAGTATTTT. Residues: CASSPPRASPNTDTQYF.

The J gene is TRBJ1-5, the V gene TRBV6-6; TRBD1 matches at 8 bases. The CDR3 has 16 residues. Trimming cost V 4 bases and J 1 base; bases outside gene matches: 6. Germline values: CDR1 MNHNY, CDR2 SVGAGI (reference sequence). CDR3 sequence: CASSSHGTGSNQPQHF. In DNA form, the CDR3 reads TGTGCCAGCAGTTCCCATGGGACAGGAAGCAATCAGCCCCAGCATTTT.

The rearrangement joins TRBV5-1 to TRBJ1-1, with D possibly TRBD1 on 5 matching bases. The CDR3 is 12 residues long. Germline assignment: CDR1 SGHRS and CDR2 YFSETQ. V was shortened by 4 bases and J by 7 bases, with 11 bases between the two germline ends. The CDR3 sequence: CASSIPGFEAFF. CDR3 in DNA: TGCGCCAGCAGCATTCCAGGGTTTGAAGCTTTCTTT.

The chain joins TRBV2 to TRBJ2-2, with 7 positions matching TRBD1. Germline trimming cut 6 bases from V and 6 bases from J; bases unmatched to any gene: 10. The germline CDR1 and CDR2 sequences are SNHLY and FYNNEI. CDR3 length: 15 residues. CDR3 in amino acids: CASSRRPQGAGELFF. In nucleotides, the CDR3 is TGTGCCAGCAGCCGAAGACCCCAGGGGGCCGGGGAGCTGTTTTTT.

The V gene is TRBV6-5, the J gene TRBJ1-1, with D possibly TRBD1 on 5 matching bases. V lost 1 base, J lost 5 bases, and 11 bases lay in between. The CDR3 contains 14 residues. CDR1 is MNHEY, CDR2 SVGAGI, per germline. In DNA form, the CDR3 reads TGTGCCAGCAGTTACTGGCAGGGTAGTACTGAAGCTTTCTTT. Its translation is CASSYWQGSTEAFF.

This clone was recorded a few times. The chain links TRBV11-3 to TRBJ2-7; D call uncertain. Trimming took off 1 base at V and 0 bases at J, with 4 bases between the two ends. The CDR3 extends over 13 amino acids. CDR1 is SGHNT, CDR2 YENEEA, per germline. This chain's CDR3 is CASSLGPSYEQYF. The CDR3 DNA sequence: TGTGCCAGCAGCTTAGGGCCCTCCTACGAGCAGTACTTC.

The chain uses TRBV27 and TRBJ1-2; a weak D match, TRBD1 (5 bases). Trimming pared 2 bases from V and 4 bases from J, leaving 8 bases between. This CDR3 contains 13 residues. Germline V gives CDR1 MNHEY, CDR2 SMNVEV (reference sequence). As DNA, the CDR3 is TGTGCCAGCAGTTTAGTCAGGGCCTATGGCTACACCTTC. As protein: CASSLVRAYGYTF.

This rearrangement joins TRBV4-3 to TRBJ1-3; no reliable D call. The CDR3 runs 14 residues. V lost 0 bases, J lost 9 bases, and 12 bases lay in between. Per the germline V gene, CDR1 is LGHNA and CDR2 is YSLEER. The CDR3 bases are TGCGCCAGCAGCCAAGATACTCCCCCAGGCACCATATATTTT. It specifies CASSQDTPPGTIYF.

The CDR3, as DNA: TGTGCCAGCAGCCCTGACAGGGCATCTAATGAAAAACTGTTTTTT. As protein: CASSPDRASNEKLFF. The rearrangement links TRBV7-8 to TRBJ1-4; 7 bases line up with TRBD1. V gave up 5 bases and J gave up 3 bases; unmatched junction bases: 6. CDR1 and CDR2 (germline): SGHVS, FQNEAQ. The CDR3 loop spans 15 amino acids.

This clone showed up just a few times. This chain connects TRBV28 to TRBJ1-4; maybe TRBD1 (5 bases). V dropped 4 bases and J dropped 3 bases, with 12 bases sitting between them. The germline V gene has CDR1 MDHEN and CDR2 SYDVKM. This CDR3 comprises 15 residues. CDR3 protein: CASSYPTASNEKLFF. CDR3 nucleotide sequence: TGTGCCAGCAGTTACCCGACAGCCTCTAATGAAAAACTGTTTTTT.

This clone was observed a single time. The CDR3 DNA follows: TGTGCCTGGGAACGGACAGAGAACACTGAAGCTTTCTTT. Protein sequence: CAWERTENTEAFF. The chain uses TRBV30 and TRBJ1-1, with D perhaps matching TRBD1 (6 bases). V was trimmed by 5 bases and J by 1 base, leaving 11 bases between them. CDR3 length: 13 residues. Germline CDR1 reads GTSNPN; CDR2 reads SVGIG (reference sequence).

The rearrangement links TRBV7-8 to TRBJ2-2, with 11 bases aligning to TRBD2. Germline V gives CDR1 SGHVS, CDR2 FQNEAQ. The CDR3 loop spans 17 amino acids. After removal of 4 bases from V and 4 bases from J, the junction contained 8 bases not matched to a gene. The CDR3 nucleotides read TGTGCCAGCAGCTCTCTAGCGGGGGGCGCTGGCACCGGGGAGCTGTTTTTT. Translated, it gives CASSSLAGGAGTGELFF.

The V call is TRBV5-1, the J call TRBJ2-2, with D hard to call. Trimming removed 4 bases from V and 6 bases from J, with 10 bases in between. The CDR3 runs to 13 residues. The germline gives CDR1 SGHRS, CDR2 YFSETQ. The CDR3 coding sequence is TGCGCCAGCAGCCTGGCCACTCCCGGGGAGCTGTTTTTT. Amino acid sequence: CASSLATPGELFF.

This CDR3 reads CAGGAGIGLYEQYF. The DNA of the CDR3 is TGTGCCGGCGGGGCAGGGATTGGCCTCTACGAGCAGTACTTC. V is TRBV2 and J is TRBJ2-7; maybe TRBD2 (6 bases). There are 14 residues in the CDR3. The V end was cut by 11 bases, the J end by 3 bases, with 20 bases between. Germline V gives CDR1 SNHLY, CDR2 FYNNEI.

This clone was seen just once. V is TRBV6-5 and J is TRBJ2-1; tentatively, D is TRBD2 (5 bases). The V gene's germline CDR1 is MNHEY and CDR2 SVGAGI. V lost 6 bases and J 5 bases, leaving 11 bases between the germline ends. The CDR3 consists of 13 residues. The CDR3 DNA follows: TGTGCCAGCAGCCGCAACGGGGACAATGAGCAGTTCTTC. The encoded protein is CASSRNGDNEQFF.

The chain uses TRBV5-1 and TRBJ1-6; D gene uncertain. This CDR3 is built from 16 residues. Germline lookup yields CDR1 SGHRS and CDR2 YFSETQ. V lost 0 bases and J 6 bases, leaving 13 bases between the germline ends. In DNA form, the CDR3 reads TGCGCCAGCAGCTTGGGTGCAGGCCAGAGTAATTCACCCCTCCACTTT. Amino acid sequence: CASSLGAGQSNSPLHF.

The chain joins TRBV19 to TRBJ1-6; TRBD1 matches 8 bases. The J segment lost 3 bases and the V segment lost 4 bases, leaving 5 bases of the junction unmatched. CDR1 is LNHDA, CDR2 SQIVND, per germline (reference sequence). This CDR3 comprises 16 residues. CDR3 DNA sequence: TGTGCCAGTAGTAGCGGGACAGGAGTCTATAATTCACCCCTCCACTTT. It is translated as CASSSGTGVYNSPLHF.